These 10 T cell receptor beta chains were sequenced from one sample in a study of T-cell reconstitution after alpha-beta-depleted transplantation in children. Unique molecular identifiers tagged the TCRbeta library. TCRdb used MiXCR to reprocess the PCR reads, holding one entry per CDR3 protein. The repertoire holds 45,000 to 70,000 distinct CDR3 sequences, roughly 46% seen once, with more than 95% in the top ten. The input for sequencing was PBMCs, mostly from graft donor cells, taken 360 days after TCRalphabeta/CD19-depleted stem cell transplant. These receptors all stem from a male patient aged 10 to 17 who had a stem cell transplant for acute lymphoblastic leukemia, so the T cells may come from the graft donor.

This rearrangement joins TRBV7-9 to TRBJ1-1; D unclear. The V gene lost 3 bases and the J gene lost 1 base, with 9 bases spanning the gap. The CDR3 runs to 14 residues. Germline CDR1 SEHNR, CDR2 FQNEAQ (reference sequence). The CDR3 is CASSFLNRNTEAFF. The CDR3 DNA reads TGTGCCAGCAGCTTCCTTAATCGGAACACTGAAGCTTTCTTT.

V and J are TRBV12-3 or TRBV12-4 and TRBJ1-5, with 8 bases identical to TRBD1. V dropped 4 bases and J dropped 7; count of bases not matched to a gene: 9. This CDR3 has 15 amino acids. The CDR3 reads CASSSYRGSGQPQHF. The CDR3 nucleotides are TGTGCCAGCAGTTCCTACAGGGGGTCGGGGCAGCCCCAGCATTTT.

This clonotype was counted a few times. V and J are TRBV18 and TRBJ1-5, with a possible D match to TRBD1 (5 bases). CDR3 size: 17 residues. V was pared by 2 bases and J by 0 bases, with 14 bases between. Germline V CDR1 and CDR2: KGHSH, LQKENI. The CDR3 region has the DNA TGTGCCAGCTCACCAACGCCCGGGACCGATAGCAATCAGCCCCAGCATTTT. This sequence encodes CASSPTPGTDSNQPQHF. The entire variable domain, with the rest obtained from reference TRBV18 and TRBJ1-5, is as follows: NAGVMQNPRHLVRRRGQEARLRCSPMKGHSHVYWYRQLPEEGLKFMVYLQKENIIDESGMPKERFSAEFPKEGPSILRIQQVVRGDSAAYFCASSPTPGTDSNQPQHFGDGTRLSIL.

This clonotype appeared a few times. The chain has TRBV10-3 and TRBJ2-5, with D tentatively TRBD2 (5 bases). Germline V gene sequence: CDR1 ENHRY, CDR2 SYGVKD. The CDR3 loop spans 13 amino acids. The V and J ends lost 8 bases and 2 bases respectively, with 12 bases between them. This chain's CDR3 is CAIERGPQETQYF. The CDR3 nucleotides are TGTGCCATCGAACGAGGGCCGCAAGAGACCCAGTACTTC.

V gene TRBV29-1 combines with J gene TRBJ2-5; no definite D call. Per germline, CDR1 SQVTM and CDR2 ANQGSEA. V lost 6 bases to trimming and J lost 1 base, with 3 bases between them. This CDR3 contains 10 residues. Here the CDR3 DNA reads TGCAGCGTGGCCCAAGAGACCCAGTACTTC. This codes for CSVAQETQYF.

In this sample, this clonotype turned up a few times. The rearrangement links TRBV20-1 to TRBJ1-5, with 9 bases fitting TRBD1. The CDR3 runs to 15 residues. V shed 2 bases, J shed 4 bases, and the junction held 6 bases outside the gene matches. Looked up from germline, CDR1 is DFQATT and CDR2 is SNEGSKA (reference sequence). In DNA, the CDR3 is TGCAGTGCTAGACCCGGACAGGGGATGAATCAGCCCCAGCATTTT. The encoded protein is CSARPGQGMNQPQHF.

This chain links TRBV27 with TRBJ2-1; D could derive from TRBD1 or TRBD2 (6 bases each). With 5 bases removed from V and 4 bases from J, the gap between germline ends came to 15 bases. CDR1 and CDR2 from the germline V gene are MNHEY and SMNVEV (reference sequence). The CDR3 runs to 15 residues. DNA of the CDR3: TGTGCCAGCAGTCTCATGACTAGGGGGTACAATGAGCAGTTCTTC. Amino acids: CASSLMTRGYNEQFF.

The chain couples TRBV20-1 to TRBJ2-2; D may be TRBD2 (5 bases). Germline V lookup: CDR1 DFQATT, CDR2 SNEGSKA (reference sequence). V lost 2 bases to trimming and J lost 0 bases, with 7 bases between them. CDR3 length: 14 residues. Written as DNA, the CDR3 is TGCAGTGCTAGAAGAGGGTCGAACACCGGGGAGCTGTTTTTT. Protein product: CSARRGSNTGELFF.

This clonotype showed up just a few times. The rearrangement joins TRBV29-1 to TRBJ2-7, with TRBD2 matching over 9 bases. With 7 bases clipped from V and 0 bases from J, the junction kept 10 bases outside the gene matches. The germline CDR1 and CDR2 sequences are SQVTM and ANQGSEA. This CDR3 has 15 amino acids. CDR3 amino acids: CSGHEGLANSYEQYF. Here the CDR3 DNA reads TGCAGCGGCCACGAGGGACTAGCTAACTCCTACGAGCAGTACTTC.

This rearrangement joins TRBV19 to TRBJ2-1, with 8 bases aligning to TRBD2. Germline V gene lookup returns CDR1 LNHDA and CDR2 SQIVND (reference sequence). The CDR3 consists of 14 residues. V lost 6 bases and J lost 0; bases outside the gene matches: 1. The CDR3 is CASRLAGSYNEQFF. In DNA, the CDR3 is TGTGCCAGTAGGCTAGCGGGCTCCTACAATGAGCAGTTCTTC.